These 31 T cell receptor beta chains originate from one sample sequenced in a study of early T cells in non-severe SARS-CoV-2 infection (dated by TCRdb to the early 2020s). Libraries came from 5' RACE. Data came from a NextSeq 500. TCRdb passed the public sequencing reads through fastp at Q25 and MiXCR, retaining productive beta sequences. Identical CDR3 proteins give one entry, which carries the most common genes and DNA. Present in this sample are around 37,000 distinct CDR3 sequences, over 8.5% of which were seen just once. The ten largest clones take up over 10% of the sample. Sequenced input: whole blood. These receptors came from an adult who was a healthcare worker with PCR-confirmed SARS-CoV-2 infection or an uninfected control (not recorded which).

Many counts were recorded for this clonotype. CDR3 nucleotide sequence: TGTGCCTGGACGCTGGAAGAGGACACTGAAGCTTTCTTT. This translates into CAWTLEEDTEAFF. The chain links TRBV30 to TRBJ1-1; D is unresolved. This CDR3 comprises 13 residues. V was trimmed by 4 bases and J by 3 bases, leaving 12 bases between them. From germline, CDR1 is GTSNPN and CDR2 SVGIG (reference sequence).

There are many counts of this clonotype. The rearrangement links TRBV5-5 to TRBJ2-7, with 8 positions matching TRBD2. J was trimmed by 2 bases and V by 0 bases; bases with no gene match: 4. This CDR3 is built from 15 residues. Germline V gives CDR1 SGHKS, CDR2 YYEKEE (reference sequence). CDR3 sequence reads: CASSLEGTRTYEQYF. The CDR3, as DNA: TGTGCCAGCAGCTTGGAAGGGACTAGGACCTACGAGCAGTACTTC.

This clonotype was recorded at least ten times. V gene TRBV19 combines with J gene TRBJ1-4; 7 nucleotides agree with TRBD1. The germline V gene encodes CDR1 LNHDA and CDR2 SQIVND (reference sequence). The V gene end was trimmed by 5 bases and the J gene end by 7 bases; junction bases not matched to a gene: 4. This CDR3 has 13 amino acids. The CDR3 nucleotides are TGTGCCAGTAGTGGACAGGCGGGTGAAAAACTGTTTTTT. Its protein product is CASSGQAGEKLFF.

This clonotype was recorded at least ten times. This chain uses TRBV10-3 with TRBJ2-1, with unresolved D. Trimming took off 2 bases at V and 3 bases at J, with 2 bases between the two ends. The CDR3 spans 12 residues. The germline gives CDR1 ENHRY, CDR2 SYGVKD. CDR3 sequence reads: CAISEGYNEQFF. The DNA for the CDR3 is TGTGCCATCAGTGAGGGCTACAATGAGCAGTTCTTC.

This clonotype was found a few times. The chain recombines TRBV20-1 with TRBJ2-3; weak D call: TRBD2 (5 bases). CDR1 is DFQATT, CDR2 SNEGSKA, per germline (reference sequence). CDR3 length: 13 amino acids. V lost 6 bases, J lost 4 bases, and 14 bases lay in between. CDR3 nucleotides: TGCAGTGCCCAACGGGGTGTCGCAGATACGCAGTATTTT. Its protein is CSAQRGVADTQYF.

V is TRBV5-6 and J is TRBJ2-5; 11 bases fit TRBD1. The J segment lost 5 bases and the V segment lost 2 bases, leaving 5 bases of the junction unmatched. The CDR3 is 15 residues long. The germline V gene encodes CDR1 SGHDT and CDR2 YYEEEE. This CDR3 is CASSFGQGATETQYF. In DNA form, the CDR3 reads TGTGCCAGCAGCTTCGGACAGGGGGCGACGGAGACCCAGTACTTC.

This clonotype was recorded at least ten times. The chain couples TRBV3-1 to TRBJ2-1; D is ambiguous. CDR3 length: 15 amino acids. CDR1 is LGHDT, CDR2 YNNKEL, per germline (reference sequence). Trimming removed 0 bases at V and 0 bases at J, with 6 bases between. CDR3 in DNA: TGTGCCAGCAGCCAAGAGGAGATCTCCTACAATGAGCAGTTCTTC. This gives the protein CASSQEEISYNEQFF.

This clonotype was detected only a few times. The chain employs TRBV6-6 and TRBJ2-7; no clear D. The CDR3 contains 14 residues. V dropped 2 bases and J dropped 5 bases, with 13 bases sitting between them. Looked up from germline, CDR1 is MNHNY and CDR2 is SVGAGI (reference sequence). The CDR3 coding sequence is TGTGCCAGCAGTTACGATCTGGGTATAAACGAGCAGTACTTC. It yields the protein CASSYDLGINEQYF.

This clonotype was picked up many times. The chain has TRBV12-3 or TRBV12-4 and TRBJ2-7; 7 bases agree with TRBD1. V gave up 7 bases and J gave up 0 bases; unmatched junction bases: 6. The CDR3 has 14 residues. CDR3 sequence: CASNLQGTSYEQYF. CDR3 in DNA: TGTGCCAGCAACTTACAGGGGACCTCCTACGAGCAGTACTTC.

This clonotype was seen ten or more times. The chain couples TRBV20-1 to TRBJ2-1; a possible D gene is TRBD2 (6 bases). The V end was cut by 0 bases, the J end by 6 bases, with 18 bases between. Germline CDR1 and CDR2: DFQATT and SNEGSKA (reference sequence). CDR3 length: 16 amino acids. The CDR3, as DNA: TGCAGTGCTAGAGACCCCGCCGGAGGACTACTCAATGAGCAGTTCTTC. The encoded protein is CSARDPAGGLLNEQFF.

This clonotype was counted many times. The chain couples TRBV7-9 to TRBJ2-5; D perhaps matches TRBD2 (6 bases). V lost 4 bases, J lost 5 bases, and 17 bases lay in between. The germline V gene encodes CDR1 SEHNR and CDR2 FQNEAQ (reference sequence). The CDR3 sequence is 15 residues long. The CDR3 sequence is CASSSSERWEETQYF. CDR3 in DNA: TGTGCCAGCAGCTCTAGCGAGAGGTGGGAGGAGACCCAGTACTTC.

The V call is TRBV20-1, the J call TRBJ2-5; the match to TRBD2 covers 11 bases. The CDR3 contains 13 residues. The ends lost 5 bases at V and 3 bases at J; junction bases unmatched: 2. Germline values: CDR1 DFQATT, CDR2 SNEGSKA (reference sequence). CDR3 region: CSAYSGGEETQYF. CDR3 sequence (DNA): TGCAGTGCTTATAGCGGGGGGGAAGAGACCCAGTACTTC.

This clonotype was seen many times. The rearrangement links TRBV5-1 to TRBJ1-5; 8 bases are a match to TRBD1. The CDR3 loop spans 17 amino acids. Looked up from germline, CDR1 is SGHRS and CDR2 is YFSETQ. V lost 4 bases, J lost 6 bases, and 15 bases stayed unmatched. The CDR3 nucleotides are TGCGCCAGCAGCGTGGAGCCAGGGGGCACCTTTGTTCAGCCCCAGCATTTT. As protein: CASSVEPGGTFVQPQHF.

This clonotype has ten or more counts. The chain links TRBV20-1 to TRBJ2-5, with 11 bases aligning to TRBD2. With 4 bases clipped from V and 4 bases from J, the junction kept 5 bases outside the gene matches. The CDR3 sequence is 14 residues long. Per the germline V gene, CDR1 is DFQATT and CDR2 is SNEGSKA (reference sequence). The CDR3 nucleotides are TGCAGTGCTAACGCCGGGACTAGCGGAGAGACCCAGTACTTC. This sequence encodes CSANAGTSGETQYF.

Many counts were recorded for this clonotype. The chain has TRBV6-2 or TRBV6-3 and TRBJ2-7; D may be TRBD1 (5 bases). The CDR3 consists of 15 residues. Trimming removed 6 bases from V and 7 bases from J, with 22 bases in between. CDR1 and CDR2 from the germline V gene are MNHEY and SVGEGT. CDR3 amino acids: CASRWSQGRLPEQYF. In DNA, the CDR3 is TGTGCCAGCAGGTGGAGCCAGGGCCGACTCCCAGAGCAGTACTTC.

Many counts were recorded for this clonotype. The rearrangement links TRBV18 to TRBJ1-6, with 9 bases aligning to TRBD1. J gave up 11 bases and V 8 bases, and 13 bases lay outside the gene matches. The germline CDR1 and CDR2 sequences are KGHSH and LQKENI. The CDR3 sequence is 15 residues long. In DNA, the CDR3 is TGTGCCAGCACCCGACAGGGGGTAGCGTTTACACCCCTCCACTTT. It is translated as CASTRQGVAFTPLHF.

The table lists this clonotype with many counts. The chain employs TRBV6-6 and TRBJ1-6, with D unclear. Trimming cost V 0 bases and J 6 bases, with 3 bases left between them. CDR3 length: 13 residues. Germline V gives CDR1 MNHNY, CDR2 SVGAGI (reference sequence). CDR3 region: CASSYSGNSPLHF. The DNA of the CDR3 is TGTGCCAGCAGTTACTCGGGTAATTCACCCCTCCACTTT.

Many counts were recorded for this clonotype. The J gene is TRBJ2-1, the V gene TRBV5-1; tentative D call: TRBD2 (6 bases). The CDR3 runs 15 residues. Trimming removed 0 bases at V and 12 bases at J, with 19 bases between. Germline V gene sequence: CDR1 SGHRS, CDR2 YFSETQ. The CDR3 region has the DNA TGCGCCAGCAGCTTGGGACTAGTACCCAATGATGGGCAGTTCTTC. This encodes CASSLGLVPNDGQFF.

Many counts were recorded for this clonotype. V and J are TRBV12-3 or TRBV12-4 and TRBJ1-3; tentatively, D is TRBD1 (5 bases). The length of the CDR3 is 16 residues. The ends were cut back, 2 bases at V and 4 bases at J, with 15 bases in the middle. The CDR3 reads CASSLWTRANGNTIYF. The CDR3 DNA is TGTGCCAGCAGTTTATGGACCAGGGCGAACGGAAACACCATATATTTT.

This clonotype is labeled as medium-sized. The chain combines TRBV7-2 with TRBJ2-5; D unclear. V was cut by 1 base and J by 1 base, with 16 bases left in between. Germline V gene lookup returns CDR1 SGHTA and CDR2 FQGNSA. The CDR3 has 17 residues. CDR3 region: CASSLGEGITTQETQYF. The DNA for the CDR3 is TGTGCCAGCAGCTTAGGTGAAGGGATCACAACCCAAGAGACCCAGTACTTC.

This rearrangement joins TRBV6-4 to TRBJ1-1, with D possibly matching TRBD1 (5 bases). V was pared by 2 bases and J by 0 bases, with 10 bases between. Per germline, CDR1 MRHNA and CDR2 SNTAGT. The CDR3 is made up of 15 amino acids. The chain's CDR3 is CASSDQQDMNTEAFF. CDR3 sequence (DNA): TGTGCCAGCAGTGACCAACAGGACATGAACACTGAAGCTTTCTTT.

This clonotype showed up many times. The gene calls are TRBV11-2 and TRBJ2-7; a weak D match, TRBD2 (6 bases). Trimming took 3 bases from V and 2 from J, leaving 14 bases between them. The CDR3 is 15 residues long. Germline V gene lookup returns CDR1 SGHAT and CDR2 FQNNGV. The CDR3 spells CASSFGTSRAYEQYF. DNA for the CDR3: TGTGCCAGCAGCTTCGGTACTAGCCGAGCCTACGAGCAGTACTTC. Together with reference TRBV11-2 and TRBJ2-7, the CDR3 gives the full variable domain: EAGVAQSPRYKIIEKRQSVAFWCNPISGHATLYWYQQILGQGPKLLIQFQNNGVVDDSQLPKDRFSAERLKGVDSTLKIQPAKLEDSAVYLCASSFGTSRAYEQYFGPGTRLTVT.

This clonotype was seen only a few times. This sequence joins TRBV28 and TRBJ1-5; no clear D. Germline CDR1 is MDHEN and CDR2 is SYDVKM. V lost 6 bases to trimming and J lost 3 bases, with 6 bases between them. The CDR3 sequence is 12 residues long. CDR3 sequence reads: CASRQTNQPQHF. The CDR3, as DNA: TGTGCCAGCAGGCAGACCAATCAGCCCCAGCATTTT.

This clonotype was recorded at least ten times. The chain recombines TRBV10-3 with TRBJ2-3; D unclear. The CDR3 sequence is 13 residues long. The ends were cut back, 4 bases at V and 3 bases at J, with 8 bases in the middle. Germline-derived CDR1 and CDR2 are ENHRY and SYGVKD. CDR3 bases: TGTGCCATCAGTGTGGGGTTGACAGATACGCAGTATTTT. This encodes CAISVGLTDTQYF.

This clonotype showed up just a few times. The V call is TRBV9, the J call TRBJ2-7; the match to TRBD2 covers 12 bases. Germline lookup yields CDR1 SGDLS and CDR2 YYNGEE. V lost 3 bases and J lost 6; bases outside the gene matches: 4. This CDR3 comprises 14 residues. The CDR3, as DNA: TGTGCCAGCAGCGCCCTAGCGGGGGGGCTCGAGCAGTACTTC. It specifies CASSALAGGLEQYF.

This clonotype has more than one count but fewer than ten. The chain is built from TRBV7-6 and TRBJ2-3; TRBD2 agrees at 10 bases. Germline-derived CDR1 and CDR2 are SGHVS and FNYEAQ. The length of the CDR3 is 15 residues. V was clipped by 6 bases and J by 0 bases; unmatched bases: 3. The CDR3 here is CASSLAGASTDTQYF. The CDR3 nucleotides read TGTGCCAGCAGTCTAGCGGGGGCCAGCACAGATACGCAGTATTTT. Based on the CDR3 plus reference TRBV7-6 and TRBJ2-3, the full variable domain is GAGVSQSPRYKVTKRGQDVALRCDPISGHVSLYWYRQALGQGPEFLTYFNYEAQQDKSGLPNDRFSAERPEGSISTLTIQRTEQRDSAMYRCASSLAGASTDTQYFGPGTRLTVL.

The chain employs TRBV10-3 and TRBJ2-3; D is unclear. V was trimmed by 4 bases and J by 4 bases, leaving 3 bases between them. The CDR3 consists of 11 residues. Germline CDR1 reads ENHRY; CDR2 reads SYGVKD. The CDR3 reads CAISGPDTQYF. CDR3 sequence (DNA): TGTGCCATCAGTGGACCAGATACGCAGTATTTT.

This clonotype has a count of ten or more. The chain links TRBV24-1 to TRBJ2-1, with TRBD2 matching 10 bases. CDR1 is KGHDR and CDR2 is SFDVKD in the germline V gene. Trimming took 8 bases from V and 11 from J; bases not matched to a gene: 5. The CDR3 totals 12 residues. Written as DNA, the CDR3 is TGTGCCACCAAGGCTAGCGGGAGCAAGCAGTTCTTC. It encodes CATKASGSKQFF.

This clonotype was detected many times. The rearrangement links TRBV5-4 to TRBJ1-5, with 9 positions matching TRBD1. Germline assignment: CDR1 SGHNT and CDR2 YYREEE (reference sequence). Trimming at V came to 0 bases and at J to 3 bases, leaving 4 bases not matched to a gene. CDR3 length equals 16 residues. The CDR3 is CASSLGGTGNNQPQHF. For the CDR3, the DNA is TGTGCCAGCAGCTTGGGGGGGACAGGGAACAATCAGCCCCAGCATTTT.

In nucleotides, the CDR3 is TGTGCCAGCAACCGACAGATGGATCAGCCCCAGCATTTT. Translation: CASNRQMDQPQHF. The chain recombines TRBV2 with TRBJ1-5; D might be TRBD1 (5 bases). The CDR3 is made up of 13 amino acids. The germline V and J ends were trimmed by 7 bases and 5 bases, with 12 bases remaining between them. Germline V gene sequence: CDR1 SNHLY, CDR2 FYNNEI. The complete variable domain, with remaining parts taken from reference TRBV2 and TRBJ1-5, reads EPEVTQTPSHQVTQMGQEVILRCVPISNHLYFYWYRQILGQKVEFLVSFYNNEISEKSEIFDDQFSVERPDGSNFTLKIRSTKLEDSAMYFCASNRQMDQPQHFGDGTRLSIL.

This chain links TRBV5-1 with TRBJ1-1; the D is unclear. V was pared by 0 bases and J by 1 base, with 7 bases between. This CDR3 comprises 14 residues. Looked up from germline, CDR1 is SGHRS and CDR2 is YFSETQ. Here the CDR3 reads CASSLATGNTEAFF. As DNA, the CDR3 is TGCGCCAGCAGCTTGGCGACTGGGAACACTGAAGCTTTCTTT.